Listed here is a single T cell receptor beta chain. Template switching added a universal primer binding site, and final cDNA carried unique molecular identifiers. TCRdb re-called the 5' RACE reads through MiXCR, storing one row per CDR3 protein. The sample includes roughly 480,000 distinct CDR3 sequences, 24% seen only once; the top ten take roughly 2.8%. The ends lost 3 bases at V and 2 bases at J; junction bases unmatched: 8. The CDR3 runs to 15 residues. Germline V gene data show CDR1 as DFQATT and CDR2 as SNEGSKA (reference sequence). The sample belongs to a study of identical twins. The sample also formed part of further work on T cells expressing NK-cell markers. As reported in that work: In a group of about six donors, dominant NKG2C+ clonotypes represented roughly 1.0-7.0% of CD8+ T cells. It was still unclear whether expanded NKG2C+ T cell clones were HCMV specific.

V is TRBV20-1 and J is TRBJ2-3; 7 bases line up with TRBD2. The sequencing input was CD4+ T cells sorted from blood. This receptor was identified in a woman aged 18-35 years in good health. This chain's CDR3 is CSASDPSGTTDTQYF. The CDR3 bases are TGCAGTGCTAGCGATCCTAGCGGTACCACAGATACGCAGTATTTT.